This T cell receptor beta chain was observed in a study of identical twins. From the 5' RACE reads, TCRdb called clonotypes with MiXCR, one entry per CDR3 protein. In the table there are approximately 500,000 distinct CDR3 sequences, 24% of which are singletons. The same sample was also studied in work on T cells expressing NK-cell markers. As that report states: The CD3+CD56-NKG2C+ fraction was also led by these clonotypes in a handful of donors.

Source material: CD4+ T cells sorted from blood. The sequence was obtained from a woman aged 18 to 35 in good health.

The CDR3 sequence is CASSFQGPGGSQHF. CDR3 sequence (DNA): TGTGCCAGCAGTTTCCAGGGGCCCGGGGGGTCCCAGCATTTT. The V gene is TRBV27, the J gene TRBJ1-5; a weak D match, TRBD1 (6 bases). This CDR3 comprises 14 residues. Germline values: CDR1 MNHEY, CDR2 SMNVEV (reference sequence). Trimming pared 3 bases from V and 11 bases from J, leaving 17 bases between.